This T cell receptor (beta chain) came from a study of graft-versus-host responses after intestinal transplantation. Background on the study: The whole recipient group had anti-thymocyte globulin induction followed by tacrolimus and steroids for around 3 years.

The V end lost 8 bases, the J end lost 7 bases, and 12 bases lay between the germline ends. The CDR3 spans 12 residues. Germline lookup yields CDR1 MNHNS and CDR2 SASEGT. Concerning this clone: Its specificity is unknown.

Some clones are missing from TCRdb's copy, which holds only in-frame ones; the method was immunoSEQ multiplex PCR. The sample carries about 25,000 clones, roughly 93% recorded once. Notes on the study in general: Where graft-donor T cell macrochimerism was present, patients had high graft-versus-host to host-versus-graft clonal ratios in allografts.

This TCR was recovered from a human patient who received an intestinal transplant, so some T cells may come from the graft donor. This specimen was PBMCs, taken 18 days after transplant. This chain connects TRBV6-1 to TRBJ2-1, with D unclear. CDR3 bases: TGTGCCAGCCGTCGGTCGGTTAATGAGCAGTTCTTC. This gives the protein CASRRSVNEQFF.